These 14 T cell receptor beta chains came from one sample sequenced in a study of the immune and genomic landscape of osteosarcoma (dated by TCRdb to the early 2020s). The tumors sampled were post-treatment primary, local recurrence and metastasis specimens taken from patients with a poor prognosis. The method behind the library was the immunoSEQ multiplex PCR assay. TCRdb's version of the immuneACCESS table is confined to in-frame rearrangements and falls short of the full clone set. An unresolved V gene accounts for under half of the shortfall where checked; the remainder is of unknown origin. Here the sample has approximately 9,400 clones; about two thirds occur a single time. Roughly 18% of the sample lies in the top ten. Sequencing input: osteosarcoma tumor tissue from the lung. These receptor sequences come from a human donor with osteosarcoma.

This clone was picked up a small number of times. The chain joins TRBV10-1 to TRBJ2-7; TRBD1 is a possible D gene (5 bases). Germline V CDR1 and CDR2: WNHNN, SYGVQD (reference sequence). V shed 3 bases and J shed 0 bases, with 6 bases lying between them. The CDR3 length is 13 residues. The CDR3 nucleotides read TGCGCCAGCAGTGAACAGGTCTCCTACGAGCAGTACTTC. It translates to CASSEQVSYEQYF.

The CDR3 bases are TGTGCCAGCAGCCTACCCCAAGGATATGGCTACACCTTC. Its protein is CASSLPQGYGYTF. This chain connects TRBV5-8 to TRBJ1-2; D is undetermined. Trimming cost V 4 bases and J 5 bases, with 12 bases left between them. The CDR3 sequence is 13 residues long. In germline, CDR1 is SGHTS, CDR2 YDEGEE.

The rearrangement joins TRBV10-3 to TRBJ2-1, with D perhaps matching TRBD1 or TRBD2 (5 bases each). The CDR3 consists of 13 residues. V lost 10 bases and J lost 2, with 12 bases in between. In germline, CDR1 is ENHRY, CDR2 SYGVKD. The CDR3 sequence: CATGAQTYNEQFF. The CDR3 coding sequence is TGTGCCACCGGGGCACAGACCTACAATGAGCAGTTCTTC.

The chain couples TRBV27 to TRBJ2-5, with 10 bases matching TRBD2. The CDR3 contains 14 residues. V lost 6 bases and J lost 7; bases outside the gene matches: 8. Germline V gene data show CDR1 as MNHEY and CDR2 as SMNVEV (reference sequence). CDR3 sequence: CASRELAGRRTQYF. The CDR3 nucleotides are TGTGCCAGCAGGGAACTAGCGGGGCGGCGGACCCAGTACTTC.

The rearrangement joins TRBV5-1 to TRBJ2-7, with 8 bases aligning to TRBD2. With V trimmed by 2 bases and J by 3 bases, 7 bases remained unmatched. Germline V gene data show CDR1 as SGHRS and CDR2 as YFSETQ. The CDR3 runs to 15 residues. CDR3 region: CASSFSSGSLYEQYF. The CDR3 DNA is TGCGCCAGCAGCTTCTCGAGCGGGAGTCTCTACGAGCAGTACTTC.

The chain carries TRBV28 and TRBJ1-2; D unclear. The V gene lost 4 bases and the J gene lost 8 bases, with 17 bases spanning the gap. Germline V gene lookup returns CDR1 MDHEN and CDR2 SYDVKM. CDR3 length equals 14 residues. CDR3 in amino acids: CASSSTRGVHGYTF. DNA for the CDR3: TGTGCCAGCAGTTCCACCCGAGGAGTCCACGGCTACACCTTC.

This chain links TRBV28 with TRBJ2-5, with 9 bases that match TRBD2. Looked up from germline, CDR1 is MDHEN and CDR2 is SYDVKM. The CDR3 is 15 residues long. The J segment lost 1 base and the V segment lost 5 bases, leaving 5 bases of the junction unmatched. This chain's CDR3 is CASSPTSGSQETQYF. The DNA of the CDR3 is TGTGCCAGCAGTCCTACTAGCGGGTCCCAAGAGACCCAGTACTTC.

This clone was seen just once. The CDR3 reads CASSLETGGPHEQYF. CDR3 bases: TGTGCCAGCAGCTTAGAAACAGGGGGCCCCCACGAGCAGTACTTC. The V and J genes are TRBV7-9 and TRBJ2-7; 9 nucleotides line up with TRBD1. The junction had 6 bases not matched to a gene; V was cut back by 1 base and J by 5 bases. From germline, CDR1 is SEHNR and CDR2 FQNEAQ (reference sequence). This CDR3 spans 15 amino acids.

This clone showed up just once. The chain uses TRBV4-2 and TRBJ1-3; no clear D gene. V was cut by 3 bases and J by 2 bases, with 14 bases left in between. Germline CDR1 is LGHNA and CDR2 is YNFKEQ. CDR3 length equals 16 residues. CDR3: CASSHTITEAGNTIYF. CDR3 nucleotides: TGTGCCAGCAGCCACACCATTACAGAAGCTGGAAACACCATATATTTT.

The rearrangement uses TRBV23-1 and TRBJ2-2; D could derive from TRBD1 or TRBD2 (5 bases each). TRBV23-1 is treated as an ORF (open reading frame) with a function not yet certain. The CDR3 runs to 16 residues. The V end lost 8 bases, the J end lost 0 bases, and 16 bases lay between the germline ends. CDR3 in DNA: TGCGCCAGCCAAATCCCCCGGGGCTCGAACACCGGGGAGCTGTTTTTT. Translation gives CASQIPRGSNTGELFF.

The chain carries TRBV29-1 and TRBJ2-6; D remains unclear. The CDR3 consists of 16 residues. The germline V gene encodes CDR1 SQVTM and CDR2 ANQGSEA. The V gene lost 0 bases and the J gene lost 0 bases, with 9 bases spanning the gap. The CDR3 reads CSVEDDSSSGANVLTF. The CDR3 DNA is TGCAGCGTTGAAGATGACTCAAGCTCTGGGGCCAACGTCCTGACTTTC.

The chain is built from TRBV5-6 and TRBJ2-7, with D possibly matching TRBD1 (5 bases). Germline V gene sequence: CDR1 SGHDT, CDR2 YYEEEE. The CDR3 has 13 residues. Trimming took 2 bases from V and 0 from J, leaving 6 bases between them. The CDR3 bases are TGTGCCAGCAGCTTTGACAGCTCCTACGAGCAGTACTTC. Translating gives CASSFDSSYEQYF.

Only a few counts were recorded for this clone. The chain uses TRBV11-2 and TRBJ2-7, with D hard to call. The CDR3 is made up of 12 amino acids. In germline, CDR1 is SGHAT, CDR2 FQNNGV. V gave up 5 bases and J gave up 0 bases, with 5 bases separating them. The CDR3 region has the DNA TGTGCCAGCAGCCCCGCCTCCTACGAGCAGTACTTC. This gives the protein CASSPASYEQYF.

This clone was recorded a few times. The chain links TRBV4-1 to TRBJ1-2, with D unresolved. Germline loops: CDR1 MGHRA, CDR2 YSYEKL. The CDR3 runs 14 residues. V lost 3 bases, J lost 3 bases, and 11 bases lay in between. The CDR3 DNA is TGCGCCAGCAGCCATTTCGGACGGTACTATGGCTACACCTTC. It specifies CASSHFGRYYGYTF.